A single TCR beta chain is shown here with its context. Its antigen remains unidentified. The sample is drawn from a study of T cell repertoires in ileal Crohn's disease. The protocol was immunoSEQ multiplex PCR, while the TCRdb copy is restricted to in-frame clones and leaves out a portion. The sample holds approximately 6,100 clones; 75% to 80% are singletons and the top ten take around 6%. Study-wide points: Every patient over 26.8% clonality showed endoscopic recurrence.

CDR1 is SEHNR, CDR2 FQNEAQ, per germline (reference sequence). Trimming shortened V by 5 bases and J by 0 bases, and 17 bases separated the two germline ends. The CDR3 is made up of 17 amino acids. Time point denoted: proximal margin of the surgical specimen (macroscopically non-inflamed). The specimen was ileal tissue. This sequence originates from an adult with Crohn's disease. V and J are TRBV7-9 and TRBJ2-1, with D possibly TRBD2 on 6 matching bases. Here the CDR3 reads CASSPRDLKSSYNEQFF. CDR3 coding DNA: TGTGCCAGCAGCCCCCGGGACTTGAAGAGCTCCTACAATGAGCAGTTCTTC.